These T cell receptor beta chains were read from a single sample in a study of T cell responses to AZD1222 COVID-19 vaccine. Clones were read by immunoSEQ multiplex PCR, and TCRdb kept only the in-frame ones, dropping some. The sample includes approximately 140,000 clones, approximately 92% seen only once; the top ten take 3% to 3.5%. The sequencing used peripheral blood, collected 28 days after the second AZD1222 dose. The source is an adult who received the AZD1222 COVID-19 vaccine. The CDR3 runs from the conserved cysteine through the conserved F or W. Fields, in order: D gene, J gene, CDR3 length, clone size, V gene, CDR3 protein, CDR3 DNA. A D gene is named only where the DNA matches it firmly. Rows may omit the clone size; those that give it use once, few, many or a size class.

>TRBD1|TRBJ2-1|15|-|TRBV6-5
CASSRAGQGGNEQFF
TGTGCCAGCAGCCGCGCGGGACAGGGTGGCAATGAGCAGTTCTTC
>-|TRBJ1-2|13|once|TRBV19
CASSWFRGYGYTF
TGTGCCAGTAGTTGGTTCAGGGGCTATGGCTACACCTTC
>-|TRBJ2-3|13|-|TRBV5-4
CASSPTFTDTQYF
TGTGCCAGCAGCCCGACCTTCACAGATACGCAGTATTTT
>-|TRBJ2-7|13|once|TRBV27
CASSSRASYEQYF
TGTGCCAGCAGTTCAAGGGCGTCCTACGAGCAGTACTTC
>TRBD1|TRBJ1-5|18|-|TRBV7-2
CASSFDRAKGNSNQPQHF
TGTGCCAGCAGCTTTGACAGGGCCAAGGGGAATAGCAATCAGCCCCAGCATTTT
>-|TRBJ1-3|15|-|TRBV10-2
CASRGTATTGNTIYF
TGCGCCAGCAGAGGGACGGCAACGACTGGAAACACCATATATTTT
>-|TRBJ1-5|12|few|TRBV2
CASRADNQPQHF
TGTGCCAGCAGGGCTGACAATCAGCCCCAGCATTTT
>TRBD1|TRBJ1-6|17|-|TRBV12-5
CASGLVLTRDRVSPLHF
TGTGCTAGTGGTTTGGTTCTTACCCGGGACAGGGTTTCACCCCTCCACTTT
>-|TRBJ1-5|15|-|TRBV5-1
CASSLVHLSNQPQHF
TGCGCCAGCAGCTTGGTCCACCTTAGCAATCAGCCCCAGCATTTT
>-|TRBJ2-2|15|-|TRBV5-8
CASSPWGAYTGELFF
TGTGCCAGCAGCCCTTGGGGGGCGTATACCGGGGAGCTGTTTTTT
>TRBD2|TRBJ2-1|15|once|TRBV5-4
CASRSGLAGEGEQFF
TGTGCCAGCAGATCTGGACTAGCGGGAGAGGGTGAGCAGTTCTTC
>-|TRBJ1-6|16|-|TRBV27
CASTPSAGHKYSPLHF
TGTGCCAGCACCCCAAGCGCAGGCCACAAATATTCACCCCTCCACTTT
>-|TRBJ1-4|13|-|TRBV29-1
CSVEGGTNEKLFF
TGCAGCGTTGAAGGGGGGACTAATGAAAAACTGTTTTTT
>-|TRBJ1-5|13|-|TRBV6-5
CASSADARQPQHF
TGTGCCAGCAGCGCAGACGCTAGGCAGCCCCAGCATTTT
>-|TRBJ2-7|14|-|TRBV5-5
CASSRDVGSYEQYF
TGTGCCAGCAGCCGGGACGTAGGCTCCTACGAGCAGTACTTC
>TRBD1|TRBJ1-1|14|-|TRBV4-1
CASSQDNRGTEAFF
TGCGCCAGCAGCCAAGATAACAGGGGAACTGAAGCTTTCTTT
>-|TRBJ1-1|13|-|TRBV30
CAWSVGRNTEAFF
TGTGCCTGGAGTGTAGGCAGGAACACTGAAGCTTTCTTT
>TRBD1|TRBJ1-1|13|-|TRBV4-1
CAATGGAGTEAFF
TGCGCCGCCACAGGGGGCGCGGGGACTGAAGCTTTCTTT
>-|TRBJ2-1|14|-|TRBV19
CATRSGGAYNEQFF
TGTGCCACACGTTCCGGGGGCGCCTACAATGAGCAGTTCTTC
>TRBD2|TRBJ2-7|17|-|TRBV5-1
CASSLAGRSGTRDEQYF
TGCGCCAGCAGCTTGGCGGGGCGATCCGGGACTAGGGACGAGCAGTACTTC
>-|TRBJ1-1|13|-|TRBV6-5
CASRKLGGTEAFF
TGTGCCAGCAGGAAACTGGGGGGCACTGAAGCTTTCTTT
>TRBD1|TRBJ1-2|16|few|TRBV12-5
CASGLPRQGLRGGYTF
TGTGCTAGTGGTTTACCCCGACAGGGATTAAGGGGTGGCTACACCTTC
>-|TRBJ1-4|14|-|TRBV2
CASSEGQIGEKLFF
TGTGCCAGCAGTGAAGGACAGATCGGGGAAAAACTGTTTTTT
>-|TRBJ2-7|15|-|TRBV15
CATSRDQTGFYEQYF
TGTGCCACCAGCAGAGATCAAACAGGGTTCTACGAGCAGTACTTC
>TRBD2|TRBJ2-1|18|-|TRBV7-9
CASSPGLAGSYFDDEQFF
TGTGCCAGCAGCCCCGGATTAGCGGGAAGTTACTTCGACGATGAGCAGTTCTTC
>-|TRBJ2-5|14|-|TRBV11-2
CASSSSGRQETQYF
TGTGCCAGCAGCTCCTCGGGTAGGCAAGAGACCCAGTACTTC
>TRBD1|TRBJ1-1|14|-|TRBV27
CASSPTGGNTEAFF
TGTGCCAGCAGTCCGACAGGGGGGAACACTGAAGCTTTCTTT
>-|TRBJ2-7|14|once|TRBV7-6
CASSTTFRGEEQYF
TGTGCCAGCAGCACAACGTTCCGAGGGGAGGAGCAGTACTTC
>-|TRBJ1-1|13|once|TRBV19
CASSIGILTEAFF
TGTGCCAGTAGTATTGGGATTCTAACTGAAGCTTTCTTT
>TRBD1|TRBJ2-3|19|-|TRBV11-2
CASSLRLSGTGGLPDTQYF
TGTGCCAGCAGCTTACGGTTATCCGGGACAGGGGGCTTGCCAGATACGCAGTATTTT
>-|TRBJ2-7|15|once|TRBV9
CASSVGGFSPDEQYF
TGTGCCAGCAGCGTAGGGGGGTTTAGCCCCGACGAGCAGTACTTC
>TRBD1|TRBJ2-5|15|-|TRBV15
CATSNPHRGQKTQYF
TGTGCCACCAGCAACCCGCACAGGGGGCAGAAGACCCAGTACTTC
>TRBD1|TRBJ1-4|17|few|TRBV7-9
CASSLDRGTGVNEKLFF
TGTGCCAGCAGCTTAGATCGGGGGACAGGGGTTAATGAAAAACTGTTTTTT
>-|TRBJ1-2|15|-|TRBV2
CASSREGRGSYGYTF
TGTGCCAGCAGCCGGGAGGGAAGGGGATCCTATGGCTACACCTTC
>-|TRBJ2-7|12|-|TRBV5-6
CASSFLSYEQYF
TGTGCCAGCAGCTTTTTGTCCTACGAGCAGTACTTC
>TRBD2|TRBJ2-1|15|-|TRBV11-3
CASSSGGLAHNEQFF
TGTGCCAGCAGTTCGGGGGGACTAGCGCATAATGAGCAGTTCTTC
>TRBD2|TRBJ2-1|14|-|TRBV25-1
CASTLGTSGGKQFF
TGTGCCAGCACCCTCGGGACTAGTGGAGGAAAGCAGTTCTTC
>TRBD1|TRBJ1-2|15|-|TRBV27
CASSLKQGVTYGYTF
TGTGCCAGCAGTTTAAAACAGGGGGTAACCTATGGCTACACCTTC
>-|TRBJ1-3|12|-|TRBV7-9
CASSYTGNTIYF
TGTGCCAGCAGTTATACTGGAAACACCATATATTTT
>-|TRBJ1-5|12|-|TRBV5-6
CASSLGNQPQHF
TGTGCCAGCAGCTTGGGCAATCAGCCCCAGCATTTT
>-|TRBJ2-3|15|-|TRBV9
CASSAQGARTDTQYF
TGTGCCAGCAGCGCTCAAGGGGCACGGACAGATACGCAGTATTTT
>TRBD1|TRBJ1-2|14|-|TRBV6-5
CASSPRQGYYGYTF
TGTGCCAGCAGTCCCCGACAGGGGTACTATGGCTACACCTTC
>-|TRBJ1-1|15|-|TRBV27
CASSFTASMNTEAFF
TGTGCCAGCAGTTTTACTGCCAGCATGAACACTGAAGCTTTCTTT
>-|TRBJ2-5|13|-|TRBV2
CASIKPGQETQYF
TGTGCCAGCATCAAACCGGGACAAGAGACCCAGTACTTC
>-|TRBJ2-7|16|-|TRBV7-6
CASSLGKLAAGGEQYF
TGTGCCAGCAGCTTAGGGAAACTAGCAGCCGGGGGTGAGCAGTACTTC
>TRBD2|TRBJ2-3|14|-|TRBV5-1
CASRLAASTDTQYF
TGCGCCAGCAGGCTAGCGGCAAGCACAGATACGCAGTATTTT
>TRBD2|TRBJ2-1|15|-|TRBV27
CASSPRTSGNNEQFF
TGTGCCAGCAGTCCTCGGACTAGCGGGAACAATGAGCAGTTCTTC
>TRBD2|TRBJ2-3|16|-|TRBV15
CATSRVPLAGTDTQYF
TGTGCCACCAGCAGAGTACCACTAGCGGGAACAGATACGCAGTATTTT